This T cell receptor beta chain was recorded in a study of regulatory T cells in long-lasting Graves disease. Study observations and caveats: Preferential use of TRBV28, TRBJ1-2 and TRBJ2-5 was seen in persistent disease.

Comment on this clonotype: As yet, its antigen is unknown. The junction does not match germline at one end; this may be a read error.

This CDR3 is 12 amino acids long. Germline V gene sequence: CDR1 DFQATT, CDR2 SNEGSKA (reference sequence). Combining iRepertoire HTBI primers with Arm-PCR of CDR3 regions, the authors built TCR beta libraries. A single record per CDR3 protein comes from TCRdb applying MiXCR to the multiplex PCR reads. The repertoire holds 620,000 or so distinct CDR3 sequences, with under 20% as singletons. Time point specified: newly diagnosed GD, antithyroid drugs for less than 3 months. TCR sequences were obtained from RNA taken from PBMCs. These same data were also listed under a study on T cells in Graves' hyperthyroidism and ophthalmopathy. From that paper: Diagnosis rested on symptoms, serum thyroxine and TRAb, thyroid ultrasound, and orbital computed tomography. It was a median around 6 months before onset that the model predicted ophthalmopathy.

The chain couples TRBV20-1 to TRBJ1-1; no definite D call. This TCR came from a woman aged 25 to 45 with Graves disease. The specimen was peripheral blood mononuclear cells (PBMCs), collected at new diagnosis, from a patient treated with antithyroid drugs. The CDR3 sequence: CRASGMNTEAFF. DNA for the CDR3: TGCAGAGCTAGCGGGATGAACACTGAAGCTTTCTTT.